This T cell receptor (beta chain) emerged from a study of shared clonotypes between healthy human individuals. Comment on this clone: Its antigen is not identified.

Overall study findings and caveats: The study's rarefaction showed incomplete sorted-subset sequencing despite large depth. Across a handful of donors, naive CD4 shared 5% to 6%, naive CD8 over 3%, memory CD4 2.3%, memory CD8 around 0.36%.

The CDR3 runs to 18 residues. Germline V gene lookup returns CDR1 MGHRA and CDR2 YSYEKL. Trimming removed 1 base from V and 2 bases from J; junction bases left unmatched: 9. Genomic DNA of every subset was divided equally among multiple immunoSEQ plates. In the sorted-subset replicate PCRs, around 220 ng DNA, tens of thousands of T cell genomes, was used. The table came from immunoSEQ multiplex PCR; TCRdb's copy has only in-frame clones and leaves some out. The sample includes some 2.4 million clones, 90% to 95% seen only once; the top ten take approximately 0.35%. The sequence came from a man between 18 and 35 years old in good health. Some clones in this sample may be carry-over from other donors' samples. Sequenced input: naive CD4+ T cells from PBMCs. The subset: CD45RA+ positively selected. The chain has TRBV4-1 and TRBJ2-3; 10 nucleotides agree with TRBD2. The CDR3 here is CASSQGSSGRVNTDTQYF. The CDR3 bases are TGCGCCAGCAGCCAAGGGAGCAGCGGGAGGGTCAACACAGATACGCAGTATTTT.